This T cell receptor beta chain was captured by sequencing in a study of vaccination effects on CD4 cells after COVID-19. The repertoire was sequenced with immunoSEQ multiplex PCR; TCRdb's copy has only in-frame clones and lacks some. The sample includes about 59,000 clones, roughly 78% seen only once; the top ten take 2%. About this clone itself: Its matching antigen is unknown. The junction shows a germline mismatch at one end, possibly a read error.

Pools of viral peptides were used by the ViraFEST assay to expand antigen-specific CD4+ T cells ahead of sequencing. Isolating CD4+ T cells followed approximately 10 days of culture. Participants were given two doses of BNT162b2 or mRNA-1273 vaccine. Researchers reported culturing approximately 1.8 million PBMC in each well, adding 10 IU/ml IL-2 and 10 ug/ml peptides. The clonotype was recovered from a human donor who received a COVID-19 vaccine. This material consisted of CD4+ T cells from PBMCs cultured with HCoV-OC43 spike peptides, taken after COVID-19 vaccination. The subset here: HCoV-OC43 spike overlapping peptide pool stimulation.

The CDR3 nucleotides are TGTGCCAGCACCCAAACCGGGGAGCTGTTTTTT. Translating gives CASTQTGELFF. The J gene is TRBJ2-2, the V gene TRBV3-1 (or the pseudogene TRBV3-2); D not certain. Germline loops: CDR1 LGHDT, CDR2 YNNKEL (reference sequence). The CDR3 is 11 amino acids.